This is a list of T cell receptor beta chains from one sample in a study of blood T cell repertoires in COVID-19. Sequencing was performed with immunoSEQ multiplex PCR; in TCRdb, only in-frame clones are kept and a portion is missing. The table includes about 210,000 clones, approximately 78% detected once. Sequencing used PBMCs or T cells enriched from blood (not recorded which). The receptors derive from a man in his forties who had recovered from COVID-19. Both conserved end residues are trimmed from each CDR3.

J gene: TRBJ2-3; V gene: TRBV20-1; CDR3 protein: SASNLAGLTDTQY
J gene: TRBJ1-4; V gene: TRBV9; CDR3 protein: ASSLSGGTGGEKLF
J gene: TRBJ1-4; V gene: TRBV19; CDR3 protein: ASPTGGSWSNEKLF
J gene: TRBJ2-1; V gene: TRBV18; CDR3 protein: ASSPTNYNEQF
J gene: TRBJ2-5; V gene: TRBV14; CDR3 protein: ASSQQTSGTQY
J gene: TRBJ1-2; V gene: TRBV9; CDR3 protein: ASSVGSSQNYGYT
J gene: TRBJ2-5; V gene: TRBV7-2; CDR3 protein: ASSLGRESPETQY
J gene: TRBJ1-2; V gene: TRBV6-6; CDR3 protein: ASSYADRGSGYT
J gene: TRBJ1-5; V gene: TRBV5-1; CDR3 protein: ASSLSGDQPQH
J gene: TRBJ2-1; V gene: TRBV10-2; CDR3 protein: ASSAGGTNEQF
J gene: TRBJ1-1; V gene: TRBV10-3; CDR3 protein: AISELPAGGTEAF
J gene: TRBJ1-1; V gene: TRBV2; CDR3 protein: ASSELSHLNTEAF
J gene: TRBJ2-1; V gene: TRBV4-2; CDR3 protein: ASSQETFSGSSNEQF
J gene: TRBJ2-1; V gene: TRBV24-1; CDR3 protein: ATSKGGTYNEQF
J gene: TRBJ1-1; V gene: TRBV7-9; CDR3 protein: ASSTPLNTEAF
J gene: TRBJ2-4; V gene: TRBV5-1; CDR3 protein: ASSLDARREIQY
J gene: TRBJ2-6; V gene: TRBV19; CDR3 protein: ASRSEGAKGANVLT
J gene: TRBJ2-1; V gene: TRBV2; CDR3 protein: ASRGLAGGNNEQF
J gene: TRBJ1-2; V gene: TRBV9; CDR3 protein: ASSAGTGSYYGYT
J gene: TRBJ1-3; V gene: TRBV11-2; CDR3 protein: ASRSPRREDTIY
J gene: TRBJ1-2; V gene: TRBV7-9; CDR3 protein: ASSWPPFRGGENYGYT
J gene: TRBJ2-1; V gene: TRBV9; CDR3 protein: ASSVKLSSYNEQF
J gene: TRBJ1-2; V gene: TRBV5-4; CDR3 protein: ASSFGHGTLH
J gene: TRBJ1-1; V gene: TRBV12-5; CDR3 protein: ASGTRTGRAF
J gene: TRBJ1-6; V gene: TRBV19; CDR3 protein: ASSIWGQGVISYNSPLH
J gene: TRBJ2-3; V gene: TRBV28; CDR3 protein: ASRGQGQGTDTQY
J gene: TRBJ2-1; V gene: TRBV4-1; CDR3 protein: ASSQTLAGERNEQF
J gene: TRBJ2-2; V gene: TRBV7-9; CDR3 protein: ASSTHRGRGTGELF
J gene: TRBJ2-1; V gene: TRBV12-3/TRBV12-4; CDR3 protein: ASSLDAGHRF
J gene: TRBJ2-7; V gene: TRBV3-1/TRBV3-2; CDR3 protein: ASYPGQGKGEQY
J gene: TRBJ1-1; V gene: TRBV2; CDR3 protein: ASSSLRGVTEAF
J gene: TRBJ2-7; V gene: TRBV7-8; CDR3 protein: ASSPLSGHTTYEQY